One and the same sample provided the 15 T cell receptor beta chains below, sequenced in a study of blood T cell repertoires in COVID-19 (dated by TCRdb to 2020 to 2022). The method was the immunoSEQ multiplex PCR assay. The source is immuneACCESS, and TCRdb retained only in-frame sequences with V and J called. Part of the clones is not carried over; for the studies checked, unresolved V genes explain less than half of this, and the remainder is unexplained. The table for this sample lists hundreds of thousands of clones; roughly 80% of them were counted only once. The ten most abundant clones make up 5% of the sample. The sequenced sample was PBMCs or T cells enriched from blood (not recorded which). The receptor source for this set is a man aged 35-49 years who had been exposed to COVID-19.

The V call is TRBV7-9, the J call TRBJ2-1; unclear D gene. Between the trimmed V and J ends, which lost 5 bases and 6 bases, there was a span of 11 bases. Germline CDR1 and CDR2: SEHNR and FQNEAQ (reference sequence). The CDR3 covers 13 residues. The CDR3 reads CASSVKKLNEQFF. In nucleotides, the CDR3 is TGTGCCAGCAGCGTTAAGAAACTCAATGAGCAGTTCTTC. Together with reference TRBV7-9 and TRBJ2-1, the CDR3 gives the full variable domain: DTGVSQNPRHKITKRGQNVTFRCDPISEHNRLYWYRQTLGQGPEFLTYFQNEAQLEKSRLLSDRFSAERPKGSFSTLEIQRTEQGDSAMYLCASSVKKLNEQFFGPGTRLTVL.

The rearrangement links TRBV6-1 to TRBJ1-1, with a weak D call TRBD1 (5 bases). CDR3 length: 14 amino acids. Trimming pared 2 bases from V and 3 bases from J, leaving 10 bases between. CDR1 is MNHNS and CDR2 is SASEGT in the germline V gene. CDR3 in DNA: TGTGCCAGCAGTGAATGGGGGGGAGACACTGAAGCTTTCTTT. Its translation is CASSEWGGDTEAFF.

J is TRBJ2-1 and V is TRBV5-6; the D gene is possibly TRBD2 (6 bases). V was trimmed by 4 bases and J by 11 bases, leaving 22 bases between them. Germline V gives CDR1 SGHDT, CDR2 YYEEEE. The CDR3 totals 15 residues. CDR3 residues: CASSKVVAGGFKQFF. The CDR3 DNA reads TGTGCCAGCAGCAAGGTCGTAGCCGGAGGGTTTAAGCAGTTCTTC.

In this sample, this clone turned up once. V gene TRBV3-1 (or the pseudogene TRBV3-2) combines with J gene TRBJ1-1, with a possible D match to TRBD1 (5 bases). Per germline, CDR1 LGHDT and CDR2 YNNKEL (reference sequence). The germline V and J ends were trimmed by 0 bases and 6 bases, with 11 bases remaining between them. The CDR3 is 14 residues long. The CDR3 sequence: CASSQEPGKSEAFF. In DNA, the CDR3 is TGTGCCAGCAGCCAAGAGCCAGGGAAGTCTGAAGCTTTCTTT.

CDR3 sequence reads: CASSARTGGGEQYF. In DNA, the CDR3 is TGTGCCAGCAGTGCTAGGACAGGGGGGGGCGAGCAGTACTTC. The chain has TRBV2 and TRBJ2-7, with TRBD1 matching over 10 bases. In germline, CDR1 is SNHLY, CDR2 FYNNEI. Trimming took 4 bases from V and 6 from J; bases not matched to a gene: 6. CDR3 length: 14 residues.

The rearrangement links TRBV6-5 to TRBJ1-4; D not resolved. CDR3 length: 13 residues. The V end lost 6 bases, the J end lost 8 bases, and 13 bases lay between the germline ends. Germline V gene sequence: CDR1 MNHEY, CDR2 SVGAGI. CDR3 nucleotides: TGTGCCAGCAGATCGGGTCGAGGGGAAAAACTGTTTTTT. As protein: CASRSGRGEKLFF.

The chain is built from TRBV6-5 and TRBJ1-2; tentative D call: TRBD1 (5 bases). Germline values: CDR1 MNHEY, CDR2 SVGAGI. Trimming shortened V by 8 bases and J by 7 bases, and 17 bases separated the two germline ends. The CDR3 length is 13 residues. The CDR3 protein is CASLPRRGGGYTF. For the CDR3, the DNA is TGTGCCAGCCTGCCGAGGAGGGGAGGTGGCTACACCTTC.

The rearrangement uses TRBV7-3 and TRBJ1-3; D is unclear. CDR1 and CDR2 from the germline V gene are SGHTA and FQGTGA. The CDR3 is 13 residues long. V gave up 5 bases and J gave up 4 bases, with 9 bases separating them. The CDR3 nucleotides are TGTGCCAGCAGCCAAGAACTAGGAAACACCATATATTTT. As protein: CASSQELGNTIYF.

The chain uses TRBV29-1 and TRBJ1-3; 9 nucleotides line up with TRBD1. The V gene end was trimmed by 0 bases and the J gene end by 3 bases; junction bases not matched to a gene: 9. Germline V gives CDR1 SQVTM, CDR2 ANQGSEA. The CDR3 runs to 17 residues. CDR3 residues: CSVEDSSTGGFGNTIYF. The CDR3 nucleotides are TGCAGCGTTGAAGATTCGTCAACAGGGGGCTTTGGAAACACCATATATTTT. The entire variable domain, with the rest obtained from reference TRBV29-1 and TRBJ1-3, is as follows: SAVISQKPSRDICQRGTSLTIQCQVDSQVTMMFWYRQQPGQSLTLIATANQGSEATYESGFVIDKFPISRPNLTFSTLTVSNMSPEDSSIYLCSVEDSSTGGFGNTIYFGEGSWLTVV.

This chain joins TRBV5-1 and TRBJ2-7; D might be TRBD1 (5 bases). CDR3 length: 13 residues. Germline-derived CDR1 and CDR2 are SGHRS and YFSETQ. V was shortened by 0 bases and J by 2 bases, with 6 bases between the two germline ends. CDR3 in amino acids: CASSLGTPYEQYF. CDR3 sequence (DNA): TGCGCCAGCAGCTTGGGGACACCCTACGAGCAGTACTTC.

The chain combines TRBV15 with TRBJ1-3; D unclear. Germline-derived CDR1 and CDR2 are LNHNV and YYDKDF (reference sequence). The germline V and J ends were trimmed by 0 bases and 4 bases, with 10 bases remaining between them. The CDR3 has 15 residues. Here the CDR3 DNA reads TGTGCCACCAGCAGAGATACTCGCCCCGGAAACACCATATATTTT. It translates to CATSRDTRPGNTIYF.

CDR3 nucleotides: TGCGCCAGCAGCTTCCGAGGGACTAGCGGATACACCGGGGAGCTGTTTTTT. This translates into CASSFRGTSGYTGELFF. The chain recombines TRBV5-1 with TRBJ2-2; 11 nucleotides align to TRBD2. V lost 2 bases, J lost 3 bases, and 6 bases stayed unmatched. This CDR3 has 17 amino acids. From germline, CDR1 is SGHRS and CDR2 YFSETQ.

The chain employs TRBV11-2 and TRBJ2-1, with D possibly matching TRBD2 (5 bases). CDR3 length equals 18 residues. V lost 1 base, J lost 0 bases, and 16 bases lay in between. CDR1 is SGHAT and CDR2 is FQNNGV in the germline V gene. Written as DNA, the CDR3 is TGTGCCAGCAGCTTAGGGGTCTCAGAGGGCTACTCCTACAATGAGCAGTTCTTC. It codes for CASSLGVSEGYSYNEQFF.

The chain recombines TRBV27 with TRBJ2-7, with a possible D match to TRBD1 (6 bases). Trimming took 6 bases from V and 0 from J, leaving 15 bases between them. The CDR3 has 15 amino acids. Germline values: CDR1 MNHEY, CDR2 SMNVEV (reference sequence). For the CDR3, the DNA is TGTGCCAGCAGCCTAACAGGGCTGAGCTCCTACGAGCAGTACTTC. This gives the protein CASSLTGLSSYEQYF.

About this clone itself: The junction shows a germline mismatch at one end, possibly a read error. The genes are TRBV6-6 and TRBJ2-7, with 7 bases that match TRBD1. The CDR3 runs to 13 residues. The germline V gene encodes CDR1 MNHNY and CDR2 SVGAGI (reference sequence). DNA for the CDR3: TGTGCCAGCGTTGACAGGGCATCCTACGAGCAGCACTTC. Translation gives CASVDRASYEQHF.